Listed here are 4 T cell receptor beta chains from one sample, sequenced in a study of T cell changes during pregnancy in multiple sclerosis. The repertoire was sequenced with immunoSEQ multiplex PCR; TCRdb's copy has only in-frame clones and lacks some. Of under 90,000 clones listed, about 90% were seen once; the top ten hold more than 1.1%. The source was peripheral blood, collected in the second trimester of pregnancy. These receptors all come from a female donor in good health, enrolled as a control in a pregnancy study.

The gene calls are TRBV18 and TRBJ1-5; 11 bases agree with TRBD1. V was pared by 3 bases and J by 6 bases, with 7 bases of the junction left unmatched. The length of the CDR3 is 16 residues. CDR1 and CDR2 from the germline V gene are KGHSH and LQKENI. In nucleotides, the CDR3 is TGTGCCAGCTCACCCGGACAGGGGGCGCCGGGTCAGCCCCAGCATTTT. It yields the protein CASSPGQGAPGQPQHF.

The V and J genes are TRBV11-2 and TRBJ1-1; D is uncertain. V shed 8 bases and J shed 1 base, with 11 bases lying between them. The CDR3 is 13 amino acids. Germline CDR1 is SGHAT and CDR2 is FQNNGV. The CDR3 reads CASGREGNTEAFF. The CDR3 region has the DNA TGTGCCAGCGGGCGGGAGGGGAACACTGAAGCTTTCTTT.

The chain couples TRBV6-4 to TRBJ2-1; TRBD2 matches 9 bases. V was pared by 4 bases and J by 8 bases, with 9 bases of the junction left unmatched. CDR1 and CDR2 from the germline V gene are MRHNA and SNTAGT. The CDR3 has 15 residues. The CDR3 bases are TGTGCCAGCAGTGCTTTAGCGGGAGAGGACGATGAGCAGTTCTTC. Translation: CASSALAGEDDEQFF.

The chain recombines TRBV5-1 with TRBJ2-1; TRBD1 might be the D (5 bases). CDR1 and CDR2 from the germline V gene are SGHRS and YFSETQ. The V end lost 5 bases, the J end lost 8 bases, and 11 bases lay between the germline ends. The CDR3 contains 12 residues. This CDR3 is CASRRGRDEQFF. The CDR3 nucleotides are TGCGCCAGCAGAAGGGGTCGCGATGAGCAGTTCTTC.